Listed here are 20 T cell receptor beta chains from one sample, sequenced in a study of blood T cell repertoires in COVID-19. Clones were read by immunoSEQ multiplex PCR, and TCRdb kept only the in-frame ones, dropping some. The sample lists 350,000 to 450,000 clones, about 90% occurring once. Sequenced: PBMCs or T cells enriched from blood (not recorded which). All receptors come from a woman younger than 45 who had recovered from COVID-19.

Only one count was recorded for this clone. V usage is TRBV16 and J usage is TRBJ2-7; 11 bases fit TRBD1. The CDR3 is 18 amino acids. The germline V gene has CDR1 KGHSY and CDR2 FQNENV. The trim removed 2 bases at V and 2 bases at J, leaving 11 bases unmatched. CDR3 sequence: CASSQDLPGQGVTYEQYF. In DNA form, the CDR3 reads TGTGCCAGCAGCCAAGACTTACCGGGACAGGGGGTCACCTACGAGCAGTACTTC. Based on the CDR3 plus reference TRBV16 and TRBJ2-7, the full variable domain is GEEVAQTPKHLVRGEGQKAKLYCAPIKGHSYVFWYQQVLKNEFKFLISFQNENVFDETGMPKERFSAKCLPNSPCSLEIQATKLEDSAVYFCASSQDLPGQGVTYEQYFGPGTRLTVT.

This chain joins TRBV4-3 and TRBJ1-2; D call uncertain. Germline V CDR1 and CDR2: LGHNA, YSLEER. The germline V and J ends were trimmed by 0 bases and 5 bases, with 7 bases remaining between them. The CDR3 extends over 13 amino acids. The CDR3, as DNA: TGCGCCAGCAGCCAAGATCTACGGTATGGCTACACCTTC. Translating gives CASSQDLRYGYTF.

The J gene is TRBJ1-4, the V gene TRBV9, with D unclear. The CDR3 length is 15 residues. Germline assignment: CDR1 SGDLS and CDR2 YYNGEE. Trimming shortened V by 5 bases and J by 0 bases, and 11 bases separated the two germline ends. The CDR3 DNA follows: TGTGCCAGCAGAAGAGGGCGTGCAACTAATGAAAAACTGTTTTTT. This codes for CASRRGRATNEKLFF.

The J gene is TRBJ1-4, the V gene TRBV6-2 or TRBV6-3; D ambiguous. The CDR3 sequence is 14 residues long. From germline, CDR1 is MNHEY and CDR2 SVGEGT. V lost 0 bases to trimming and J lost 10 bases, with 12 bases between them. CDR3: CASSYSHSGTKLFF. The CDR3 DNA follows: TGTGCCAGCAGTTACTCGCACAGTGGAACAAAACTGTTTTTT.

The chain carries TRBV9 and TRBJ2-7; TRBD1 aligns across 10 bases. The CDR3 consists of 14 residues. V was clipped by 0 bases and J by 5 bases; unmatched bases: 2. The germline gives CDR1 SGDLS, CDR2 YYNGEE. The CDR3 protein is CASSVGQGADEQYF. As DNA, the CDR3 is TGTGCCAGCAGCGTAGGACAGGGGGCAGACGAGCAGTACTTC.

V usage is TRBV5-1 and J usage is TRBJ1-5; D not resolved. There are 13 residues in the CDR3. The germline CDR1 and CDR2 sequences are SGHRS and YFSETQ. V was trimmed by 5 bases and J by 5 bases, leaving 11 bases between them. In DNA, the CDR3 is TGCGCCAGCAGTCCCTACAGTGATCAGCCCCAGCATTTT. It codes for CASSPYSDQPQHF.

The CDR3 protein is CASTPDRGIEQYF. CDR3 DNA sequence: TGTGCCAGCACCCCGGACAGGGGAATTGAGCAGTACTTC. The rearrangement joins TRBV6-2 or TRBV6-3 to TRBJ2-7; 9 nucleotides align to TRBD1. Germline assignment: CDR1 MNHEY and CDR2 SVGEGT. CDR3 length equals 13 residues. With 7 bases clipped from V and 7 bases from J, the junction kept 8 bases outside the gene matches.

V is TRBV20-1 and J is TRBJ1-4; the D is unclear. CDR3 length: 13 residues. CDR1 is DFQATT and CDR2 is SNEGSKA in the germline V gene (reference sequence). V shed 3 bases and J shed 12 bases, with 17 bases lying between them. CDR3 DNA sequence: TGCAGTGCTAGTAGCCTTAGAAGTCAGGAACTGTTTTTT. It is translated as CSASSLRSQELFF.

This clone has a single count. The chain is built from TRBV5-1 and TRBJ2-2; D is unclear. The CDR3 consists of 11 residues. Trimming took off 7 bases at V and 6 bases at J, with 7 bases between the two ends. Per the germline V gene, CDR1 is SGHRS and CDR2 is YFSETQ. The CDR3 loop reads CASRQAGELFF. CDR3 sequence (DNA): TGCGCCAGCCGGCAGGCCGGGGAGCTGTTTTTT. Supplemented by reference TRBV5-1 and TRBJ2-2, the full variable domain reads KAGVTQTPRYLIKTRGQQVTLSCSPISGHRSVSWYQQTPGQGLQFLFEYFSETQRNKGNFPGRFSGRQFSNSRSEMNVSTLELGDSALYLCASRQAGELFFGEGSRLTVL.

The CDR3 DNA reads as TGTGCCAGCAGTTTTGTGCGCGACATTCAGTACTTC. It codes for CASSFVRDIQYF. The genes are TRBV28 and TRBJ2-4; D not resolved. The CDR3 runs to 12 residues. V lost 3 bases, J lost 8 bases, and 8 bases lay in between. The germline V gene encodes CDR1 MDHEN and CDR2 SYDVKM. Full variable domain (rest looked up from reference TRBV28 and TRBJ2-4): DVKVTQSSRYLVKRTGEKVFLECVQDMDHENMFWYRQDPGLGLRLIYFSYDVKMKEKGDIPEGYSVSREKKERFSLILESASTNQTSMYLCASSFVRDIQYFGAGTRLSVL.

The CDR3 reads CASSLTGLNTEAFF. The CDR3 DNA reads TGTGCCAGCAGCTTGACAGGCCTGAACACTGAAGCTTTCTTT. The chain combines TRBV5-4 with TRBJ1-1, with D perhaps matching TRBD1 (5 bases). Germline V gene sequence: CDR1 SGHNT, CDR2 YYREEE (reference sequence). Trimming left V 1 base short and J 0 bases short, with 7 bases between. The CDR3 has 14 amino acids.

This chain uses TRBV28 with TRBJ1-1; D ambiguous. Looked up from germline, CDR1 is MDHEN and CDR2 is SYDVKM. Trimming cost V 3 bases and J 13 bases, with 12 bases left between them. The CDR3 length is 11 residues. In nucleotides, the CDR3 is TGTGCCAGCAGTTTTCGTCCCTTCGTTTTCTTT. Protein: CASSFRPFVFF.

This chain joins TRBV10-3 and TRBJ1-2, with 11 bases that match TRBD1. The J segment lost 3 bases and the V segment lost 8 bases, leaving 2 bases of the junction unmatched. The CDR3 is 13 amino acids. Germline CDR1 and CDR2: ENHRY and SYGVKD. Written as DNA, the CDR3 is TGTGCCATCGGGGGACAGGGGGACTATGGCTACACCTTC. Translating gives CAIGGQGDYGYTF.

This sequence joins TRBV10-3 and TRBJ1-4; perhaps TRBD1 as D (6 bases). The V end was cut by 9 bases, the J end by 0 bases, with 14 bases between. The CDR3 has 15 amino acids. CDR1 is ENHRY and CDR2 is SYGVKD in the germline V gene. CDR3 nucleotides: TGTGCCATTTCCGGACAGCCTGCAACTAATGAAAAACTGTTTTTT. It yields the protein CAISGQPATNEKLFF.

The chain combines TRBV6-6 with TRBJ1-5, with D unresolved. The ends were cut back, 6 bases at V and 5 bases at J, with 8 bases in the middle. The CDR3 runs 12 residues. The V gene's germline CDR1 is MNHNY and CDR2 SVGAGI (reference sequence). CDR3: CASSLGYQPQHF. The CDR3 DNA follows: TGTGCCAGCAGCCTCGGGTATCAGCCCCAGCATTTT.

The rearrangement links TRBV4-3 to TRBJ2-5, with TRBD2 matching over 8 bases. The V gene's germline CDR1 is LGHNA and CDR2 YSLEER. Trimming took 0 bases from V and 5 from J; bases not matched to a gene: 8. The CDR3 covers 16 residues. The DNA for the CDR3 is TGCGCCAGCAGCCAAGACGGCGGGGGGCTGGTGGAGACCCAGTACTTC. It codes for CASSQDGGGLVETQYF.

The rearrangement links TRBV30 to TRBJ1-1, with TRBD1 identical over 7 bases. The V gene's germline CDR1 is GTSNPN and CDR2 SVGIG (reference sequence). The CDR3 covers 11 residues. J lost 7 bases, V lost 1 base, and 0 bases had no gene match. The CDR3 nucleotides are TGTGCCTGGAGTGGGGACAGTGAAGCTTTCTTT. Protein: CAWSGDSEAFF.

The chain recombines TRBV4-3 with TRBJ1-6; D remains unclear. With 0 bases removed from V and 7 bases from J, the gap between germline ends came to 28 bases. The CDR3 is 21 residues long. Germline assignment: CDR1 LGHNA and CDR2 YSLEER. The CDR3 loop reads CASSQDFSVSKAPIKNSPLHF. CDR3 nucleotides: TGCGCCAGCAGCCAAGATTTCTCGGTCTCGAAAGCCCCTATAAAAAATTCACCCCTCCACTTT.

The chain employs TRBV5-8 and TRBJ1-2; D call uncertain. Trimming removed 0 bases from V and 5 bases from J, with 26 bases in between. Germline V CDR1 and CDR2: SGHTS, YDEGEE. The CDR3 runs to 19 residues. The CDR3 loop is CASSLGRMRSHPSTYGYTF. The CDR3 coding sequence is TGTGCCAGCAGCTTGGGTAGGATGAGGTCACATCCGTCAACGTATGGCTACACCTTC.

This chain links TRBV11-2 with TRBJ2-7, with 10 bases lining up with TRBD2. The CDR3 has 15 residues. Germline-derived CDR1 and CDR2 are SGHAT and FQNNGV. V trimming: 1 base; J trimming: 2 bases; junction bases outside the gene matches: 2. CDR3 in amino acids: CASSLAAGGPYEQYF. CDR3 coding DNA: TGTGCCAGCAGCTTAGCAGCGGGGGGGCCCTACGAGCAGTACTTC. The variable domain in full, completed from reference TRBV11-2 and TRBJ2-7, reads EAGVAQSPRYKIIEKRQSVAFWCNPISGHATLYWYQQILGQGPKLLIQFQNNGVVDDSQLPKDRFSAERLKGVDSTLKIQPAKLEDSAVYLCASSLAAGGPYEQYFGPGTRLTVT.